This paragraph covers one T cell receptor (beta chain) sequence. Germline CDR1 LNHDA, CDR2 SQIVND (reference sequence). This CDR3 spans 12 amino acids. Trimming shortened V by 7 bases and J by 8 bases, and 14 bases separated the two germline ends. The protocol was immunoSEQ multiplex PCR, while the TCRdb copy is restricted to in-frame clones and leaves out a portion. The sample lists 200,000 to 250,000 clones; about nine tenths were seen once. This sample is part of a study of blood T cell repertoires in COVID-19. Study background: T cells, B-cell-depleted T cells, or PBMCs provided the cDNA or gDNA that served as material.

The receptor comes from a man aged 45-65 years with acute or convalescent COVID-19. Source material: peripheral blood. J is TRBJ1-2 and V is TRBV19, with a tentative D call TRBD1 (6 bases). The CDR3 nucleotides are TGTGCCAGTAACCCCCTCCAGGGGGGCTACACCTTC. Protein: CASNPLQGGYTF.